This record covers a single T cell receptor (beta chain). The CDR3 consists of 16 residues. Trimming cost V 1 base and J 3 bases; bases outside gene matches: 8. CDR1 is KGHSH, CDR2 LQKENI, per germline. This sample was included in a study of blood T cell repertoires in COVID-19. How the authors handled the data: Nucleated cell number was recorded as an estimate derived from reference gene primer amplification. Sequencing used immunoSEQ multiplex PCR; TCRdb keeps in-frame clones, though not all of them. V and J calls and clone size are copied from that table; D and trimming were computed from the DNA. Of about 250,000 clones detected, over 75% appear once; the ten largest clones hold around 1.8%.

This sequence originates from a man aged 35-49 years who had recovered from COVID-19. This chain uses TRBV18 with TRBJ2-7, with 8 nucleotides matching TRBD1. The sample comprised PBMCs or T cells enriched from blood (not recorded which). CDR3 DNA: TGTGCCAGCTCACCACGGAAGAGGGACAGGAACTACGAGCAGTACTTC. Its translation: CASSPRKRDRNYEQYF.